This T cell receptor beta chain came from a study of blood T cell repertoires in COVID-19. Study background: The United States, Italy and Spain provided the acute and convalescent COVID-19 samples. The cDNA or gDNA used as material had been derived from T cells, B-cell-depleted T cells, or PBMCs.

This CDR3 has 18 amino acids. CDR1 and CDR2 from the germline V gene are KGHDR and SFDVKD. Trimming removed 2 bases from V and 5 bases from J; junction bases left unmatched: 7. Data came from immunoSEQ multiplex PCR; TCRdb stores just in-frame clones and leaves some out. This sample has just under 95,000 clones, with about 78% found just once. The sample taken for sequencing was peripheral blood. The sequence was obtained from a man aged 45-60 years who had recovered from COVID-19. The chain recombines TRBV24-1 with TRBJ2-2; TRBD2 matches at 13 bases. CDR3 amino acids: CATSDSRLAGGRTGELFF. The CDR3 coding sequence is TGTGCCACCAGTGATTCCAGACTAGCGGGGGGTAGGACCGGGGAGCTGTTTTTT.